A single sample gave rise to the 22 T cell receptor beta chains below, sequenced in a study of shared T cell receptors in the human thymus. Measured with immunoSEQ multiplex PCR; TCRdb has only the in-frame clones, and not every one. The sample holds 550,000 to 800,000 clones, 75% to 90% seen once. A further study also used this sample, focusing on human thymus T cells.

The sequencing input was thymocytes. Receptor source: a girl under three years old with a congenital heart defect.

V usage is TRBV14 and J usage is TRBJ1-2; D is unresolved. Per germline, CDR1 SGHDN and CDR2 FVKESK. This CDR3 spans 16 amino acids. V shed 5 bases and J shed 4 bases, with 20 bases lying between them. The CDR3 DNA sequence: TGTGCCAGCAGCGCGTTAGATTTCCGGACTCCCTATGGCTACACCTTC. Translated: CASSALDFRTPYGYTF.

The CDR3 reads CASSIGGQHYEQYF. The CDR3 nucleotides read TGTGCCAGCAGTATAGGGGGACAGCACTACGAGCAGTACTTC. The J gene is TRBJ2-7, the V gene TRBV7-2, with 7 bases that match TRBD1. After removal of 6 bases from V and 3 bases from J, the junction contained 8 bases not matched to a gene. The CDR3 sequence is 14 residues long. Germline loops: CDR1 SGHTA, CDR2 FQGNSA. The full variable domain, with the rest looked up from reference TRBV7-2 and TRBJ2-7, is GAGVSQSPSNKVTEKGKDVELRCDPISGHTALYWYRQSLGQGLEFLIYFQGNSAPDKSGLPSDRFSAERTGGSVSTLTIQRTQQEDSAVYLCASSIGGQHYEQYFGPGTRLTVT.

The chain joins TRBV6-1 to TRBJ1-1, with D unresolved. The germline V gene encodes CDR1 MNHNS and CDR2 SASEGT. V was trimmed by 1 base and J by 1 base, leaving 10 bases between them. CDR3 size: 15 residues. CDR3 in DNA: TGTGCCAGCAGTGAAGGTGGCAGGAAGAACACTGAAGCTTTCTTT. Translation: CASSEGGRKNTEAFF.

The chain has TRBV25-1 and TRBJ1-1; D ambiguous. The CDR3 totals 16 residues. Germline CDR1 and CDR2: MGHDK and SYGVNS. With 2 bases removed from V and 1 base from J, the gap between germline ends came to 14 bases. The CDR3 region is CASSEPWYGRNTEAFF. The CDR3, as DNA: TGTGCCAGCAGTGAACCCTGGTATGGCAGGAACACTGAAGCTTTCTTT.

The chain recombines TRBV5-1 with TRBJ1-2; D gene unclear. V dropped 2 bases and J dropped 5 bases, with 16 bases sitting between them. This CDR3 is 15 amino acids long. Germline loops: CDR1 SGHRS, CDR2 YFSETQ. The CDR3 DNA reads as TGCGCCAGCAGCTTTCACCCACTGCCCCTTTATGGCTACACCTTC. Protein sequence: CASSFHPLPLYGYTF.

The chain has TRBV2 and TRBJ2-6; possibly TRBD1 for D (5 bases). Trimming left V 6 bases short and J 9 bases short, with 12 bases between. This CDR3 is 13 amino acids long. CDR1 is SNHLY and CDR2 is FYNNEI in the germline V gene. CDR3 in DNA: TGTGCCAGCAGACAGGATTACAGCAACGTCCTGACTTTC. Its translation is CASRQDYSNVLTF.

The chain combines TRBV27 with TRBJ1-2; TRBD1 might be the D (5 bases). Germline V CDR1 and CDR2: MNHEY, SMNVEV (reference sequence). There are 14 residues in the CDR3. With 6 bases removed from V and 4 bases from J, the gap between germline ends came to 15 bases. The CDR3 here is CASSLHPTVYGYTF. CDR3 coding DNA: TGTGCCAGCAGCCTCCACCCGACAGTCTATGGCTACACCTTC.

The J gene is TRBJ1-1, the V gene TRBV27, with D unresolved. V dropped 6 bases and J dropped 4 bases, with 6 bases sitting between them. The CDR3 contains 11 residues. Germline lookup yields CDR1 MNHEY and CDR2 SMNVEV (reference sequence). The DNA for the CDR3 is TGTGCCAGCAGGAGAGGCACTGAAGCTTTCTTT. It is translated as CASRRGTEAFF.

CDR3 in amino acids: CAIRHTPGQGAEAFF. The CDR3 bases are TGTGCCATCAGACACACTCCCGGACAGGGGGCTGAAGCTTTCTTT. The chain links TRBV10-3 to TRBJ1-1; 10 nucleotides agree with TRBD1. Germline-derived CDR1 and CDR2 are ENHRY and SYGVKD. The length of the CDR3 is 15 residues. With 6 bases clipped from V and 6 bases from J, the junction kept 10 bases outside the gene matches.

This chain links TRBV28 with TRBJ1-6, with D hard to call. This CDR3 comprises 16 residues. Germline V lookup: CDR1 MDHEN, CDR2 SYDVKM. V lost 7 bases and J lost 0, with 13 bases in between. Here the CDR3 reads CASTSPLYSYNSPLHF. The CDR3 DNA follows: TGTGCCAGCACGAGTCCCTTGTACTCCTATAATTCACCCCTCCACTTT.

V usage is TRBV11-2 and J usage is TRBJ1-2; 7 bases map to TRBD1. Germline CDR1 is SGHAT and CDR2 is FQNNGV. The CDR3 has 16 residues. The junction had 11 bases not matched to a gene; V was cut back by 1 base and J by 6 bases. As DNA, the CDR3 is TGTGCCAGCAGCTTAGCCAGGGACAGCGGAGGAAATGGCTACACCTTC. Residues: CASSLARDSGGNGYTF.

The V gene is TRBV27, the J gene TRBJ1-2, with a weak D call TRBD1 (5 bases). Germline V gives CDR1 MNHEY, CDR2 SMNVEV (reference sequence). CDR3 length: 14 residues. Trimming took off 6 bases at V and 8 bases at J, with 19 bases between the two ends. DNA for the CDR3: TGTGCCAGCAGGATGAACAGGACGAAGGGCGGCTACACCTTC. Its translation is CASRMNRTKGGYTF.

The chain carries TRBV7-8 and TRBJ2-3; D not resolved. The CDR3 is 12 residues long. The V end was cut by 1 base, the J end by 6 bases, with 5 bases between. CDR1 and CDR2 from the germline V gene are SGHVS and FQNEAQ. The chain's CDR3 is CASSLGVDTQYF. The CDR3 DNA reads as TGTGCCAGCAGCTTAGGAGTTGATACGCAGTATTTT. Complete variable domain (other parts from reference TRBV7-8 and TRBJ2-3): GAGVSQSPRYKVAKRGQDVALRCDPISGHVSLFWYQQALGQGPEFLTYFQNEAQLDKSGLPSDRFFAERPEGSVSTLKIQRTQQEDSAVYLCASSLGVDTQYFGPGTRLTVL.

The chain recombines TRBV21-1 with TRBJ1-6; the table's TRBD1 call for D was not verified on the DNA. TRBV21-1 is deemed a pseudogene. The CDR3 runs 17 residues. CDR3 sequence reads: CASSKDGTGRRNSPLHF. Here the CDR3 DNA reads TGTGCCAGCAGCAAAGATGGGACAGGGAGAAGGAATTCACCCCTCCACTTT.

The chain combines TRBV10-1 with TRBJ2-2; TRBD1 matches at 7 bases. This CDR3 spans 17 amino acids. Germline V gives CDR1 WNHNN, CDR2 SYGVQD (reference sequence). The junction had 7 bases not matched to a gene; V was cut back by 2 bases and J by 1 base. The CDR3 loop reads CASSETWDSWNTGELFF. DNA of the CDR3: TGCGCCAGCAGTGAGACCTGGGACAGTTGGAACACCGGGGAGCTGTTTTTT.

The chain combines TRBV7-2 with TRBJ2-7; 7 nucleotides align to TRBD1. Germline CDR1 SGHTA, CDR2 FQGNSA. The CDR3 is 17 residues long. V lost 0 bases, J lost 0 bases, and 8 bases stayed unmatched. This CDR3 is CASSLARGGRLSYEQYF. CDR3 coding DNA: TGTGCCAGCAGCTTAGCTCGAGGGGGCCGACTCTCCTACGAGCAGTACTTC.

V and J are TRBV4-1 and TRBJ2-3; tentative D call: TRBD1 (6 bases). The germline CDR1 and CDR2 sequences are MGHRA and YSYEKL. The CDR3 covers 15 residues. The V gene lost 3 bases and the J gene lost 2 bases, with 12 bases spanning the gap. CDR3 DNA sequence: TGCGCCAGCAGCCACGTCGGGACACTCACAGATACGCAGTATTTT. Its translation: CASSHVGTLTDTQYF.

The J gene is TRBJ2-3, the V gene TRBV5-1; 7 nucleotides agree with TRBD1. Germline-derived CDR1 and CDR2 are SGHRS and YFSETQ. Trimming took 4 bases from V and 6 from J; bases not matched to a gene: 11. The CDR3 totals 15 residues. DNA for the CDR3: TGCGCCAGCAGCGGACGACAGGGATTTTGCGATACGCAGTATTTT. It translates to CASSGRQGFCDTQYF.

The chain is built from TRBV5-1 and TRBJ1-1; tentative D call: TRBD1 (5 bases). The germline CDR1 and CDR2 sequences are SGHRS and YFSETQ. The germline V and J ends were trimmed by 1 base and 3 bases, with 19 bases remaining between them. The CDR3 is 17 residues long. In nucleotides, the CDR3 is TGCGCCAGCAGCTTGAGGGGTGGGAGGGCGAAGGACACTGAAGCTTTCTTT. Its protein is CASSLRGGRAKDTEAFF.

The chain recombines TRBV19 with TRBJ1-2; D is unresolved. V lost 9 bases and J 4 bases, leaving 15 bases between the germline ends. Germline loops: CDR1 LNHDA, CDR2 SQIVND (reference sequence). The CDR3 runs to 13 residues. This chain's CDR3 is CASRPARGYGYTF. The CDR3, as DNA: TGTGCCAGCCGACCGGCTCGGGGCTATGGCTACACCTTC.

The chain is built from TRBV15 and TRBJ1-2; 8 nucleotides agree with TRBD1. The CDR3 has 15 amino acids. Germline CDR1 and CDR2: LNHNV and YYDKDF (reference sequence). V was clipped by 4 bases and J by 2 bases; unmatched bases: 6. CDR3 loop: CATSTPGQENYGYTF. CDR3 bases: TGTGCCACCAGCACACCGGGACAGGAAAACTATGGCTACACCTTC.

J is TRBJ2-5 and V is TRBV27, with D possibly matching TRBD2 (6 bases). V lost 9 bases, J lost 5 bases, and 22 bases lay in between. CDR1 MNHEY and CDR2 SMNVEV come from the germline V gene (reference sequence). The CDR3 consists of 15 residues. As DNA, the CDR3 is TGTGCCAGTCGGTTGTGGGCAGCAAGCGGGGAGACCCAGTACTTC. Protein: CASRLWAASGETQYF.